These 12 T cell receptor beta chains share one sample of origin, sequenced in a study of early T cells in non-severe SARS-CoV-2 infection. From the 5' RACE reads, TCRdb called clonotypes with MiXCR, one entry per CDR3 protein. This table holds some 96,000 distinct CDR3 sequences, about 16% found once. Sample: whole blood. The receptors derive from an adult who was a healthcare worker with PCR-confirmed SARS-CoV-2 infection or an uninfected control (not recorded which).

This clonotype was detected only a few times. V usage is TRBV28 and J usage is TRBJ2-5, with D hard to call. Germline V CDR1 and CDR2: MDHEN, SYDVKM. The V end was cut by 6 bases, the J end by 5 bases, with 16 bases between. This CDR3 has 14 amino acids. The CDR3 sequence is CASSRTTLGETQYF. CDR3 coding DNA: TGTGCCAGCAGCCGCACCACGCTTGGGGAGACCCAGTACTTC.

The sample holds a few counts of this clonotype. The genes are TRBV6-5 and TRBJ1-6; D ambiguous. Trimming cost V 4 bases and J 6 bases, with 10 bases left between them. CDR3 length equals 14 residues. CDR1 is MNHEY, CDR2 SVGAGI, per germline. The CDR3, as DNA: TGTGCCAGCAGTTCAGGACGGCTTAATTCACCCCTCCACTTT. Its translation: CASSSGRLNSPLHF.

This clonotype has ten or more counts. The chain combines TRBV27 with TRBJ1-3; 10 bases align to TRBD1. The CDR3 runs 18 residues. V lost 2 bases to trimming and J lost 4 bases; unmatched junction nucleotides: 11. The germline CDR1 and CDR2 sequences are MNHEY and SMNVEV (reference sequence). CDR3 sequence: CASSLTGTGVSAGNTIYF. In nucleotides, the CDR3 is TGTGCCAGCAGTTTAACGGGGACAGGGGTTTCTGCGGGAAACACCATATATTTT.

This clonotype has a handful of counts. The junction departs from the called germline gene at one end, perhaps through a read error. The rearrangement links TRBV2 to TRBJ2-5; possible D gene TRBD1, 6 bases. The CDR3 sequence is 13 residues long. CDR1 and CDR2 from the germline V gene are SNHLY and FYNNEI. For the CDR3, the DNA is TGTGCGAGCACCCGGGACACTCAAGAGACCCAGTACTTC. Its translation: CASTRDTQETQYF. The whole variable domain, filled in from reference TRBV2 and TRBJ2-5, reads EPEVTQTPSHQVTQMGQEVILRCVPISNHLYFYWYRQILGQKVEFLVSFYNNEISEKSEIFDDQFSVERPDGSNFTLKIRSTKLEDSAMYFCASTRDTQETQYFGPGTRLLVL.

The chain carries TRBV10-3 and TRBJ2-1; D unresolved. Germline assignment: CDR1 ENHRY and CDR2 SYGVKD. Trimming took off 6 bases at V and 0 bases at J, with 6 bases between the two ends. The CDR3 is 13 residues long. CDR3 protein: CAIRTYSYNEQFF. CDR3 DNA sequence: TGTGCCATCAGGACTTACTCCTACAATGAGCAGTTCTTC.

The rearrangement joins TRBV7-9 to TRBJ2-7; 7 positions match TRBD1. The CDR3 runs 16 residues. CDR1 is SEHNR, CDR2 FQNEAQ, per germline (reference sequence). Trimming took 5 bases from V and 1 from J; bases not matched to a gene: 11. The DNA for the CDR3 is TGTGCCAGCAGCCAGAACAGGGGAATAGGGTCCTACGAGCAGTACTTC. Its translation is CASSQNRGIGSYEQYF.

This clonotype was seen a handful of times. The V call is TRBV28, the J call TRBJ1-5, with D maybe TRBD1 (6 bases). CDR3 length equals 12 residues. The V end was cut by 5 bases, the J end by 4 bases, with 6 bases between. Per the germline V gene, CDR1 is MDHEN and CDR2 is SYDVKM. CDR3 coding DNA: TGTGCCAGCAGTGGACAGAATCAGCCCCAGCATTTT. This sequence encodes CASSGQNQPQHF.

This clonotype was seen a few times. The rearrangement uses TRBV4-1 and TRBJ2-7; no clear D. Trimming cost V 0 bases and J 7 bases, with 19 bases left between them. The CDR3 is 16 amino acids. CDR1 is MGHRA and CDR2 is YSYEKL in the germline V gene. The CDR3 nucleotides are TGCGCCAGCAGCCAAGATCCGACCCTGGGGTTAGGGGAGCAGTACTTC. Encoded protein: CASSQDPTLGLGEQYF.

This clonotype occurred many times. The chain carries TRBV3-1 and TRBJ2-3; 13 bases agree with TRBD2. V shed 1 base, J shed 6 bases, and the junction held 7 bases outside the gene matches. Germline V CDR1 and CDR2: LGHDT, YNNKEL (reference sequence). The CDR3 runs 17 residues. CDR3 DNA: TGTGCCAGCAGCCAAGGGGGACTAGCGGGAAGGGCGGATACGCAGTATTTT. As protein: CASSQGGLAGRADTQYF.

J is TRBJ2-1 and V is TRBV7-9; 7 bases are shared with TRBD1. The CDR3 loop spans 12 amino acids. Germline values: CDR1 SEHNR, CDR2 FQNEAQ (reference sequence). After removal of 5 bases from V and 8 bases from J, the junction contained 3 bases not matched to a gene. DNA for the CDR3: TGTGCCAGCAGCCAGCAGGGGGATGAGCAGTTCTTC. This gives the protein CASSQQGDEQFF.

In its sample, this clonotype was seen a few times. This chain uses TRBV4-2 with TRBJ2-3; the D gene is possibly TRBD1 (6 bases). Germline CDR1 and CDR2: LGHNA and YNFKEQ. The CDR3 totals 15 residues. V dropped 4 bases and J dropped 0 bases, with 11 bases sitting between them. This CDR3 reads CASSPTGYSTDTQYF. CDR3 DNA sequence: TGTGCCAGCAGCCCTACAGGGTATAGCACAGATACGCAGTATTTT.

This clonotype was detected only a few times. This sequence joins TRBV20-1 and TRBJ2-3; the D is unclear. The CDR3 spans 14 residues. The germline CDR1 and CDR2 sequences are DFQATT and SNEGSKA (reference sequence). Trimming took 0 bases from V and 0 from J, leaving 7 bases between them. The CDR3 DNA reads as TGCAGTGCTAGAGATTTAGCTAGCACAGATACGCAGTATTTT. This encodes CSARDLASTDTQYF.